The clone carrying this T cell receptor beta chain was seen once. The data originate from a study of blood T cell repertoires in COVID-19. Study in general: Samples of COVID-19 (acute and convalescent) were obtained from the United States, Italy and Spain. PBMCs, B-cell-depleted T cells, or T cells provided the cDNA or gDNA that made up the material.

Seattle enrolled patients during active infection and tracked them longitudinally. The V end lost 8 bases, the J end lost 0 bases, and 9 bases lay between the germline ends. CDR1 and CDR2 (germline): MNHEY, SVGAGI. The CDR3 is made up of 13 amino acids. Sequencing used immunoSEQ multiplex PCR; TCRdb keeps in-frame clones, though not all of them. In the table there are approximately 200,000 clones, about four fifths of which are singletons. The gene calls are TRBV6-5 and TRBJ2-3, with unresolved D. Material for sequencing was peripheral blood. The TCR originated in a woman of 80 years or more with COVID-19, enrolled during active disease. CDR3 loop: CASHGPSTDTQYF. The CDR3 DNA reads TGTGCCAGCCATGGCCCGAGCACAGATACGCAGTATTTT.